This TCR beta chain was documented in a study of CD8+CD57+ T cells in acquired aplastic anemia. At the level of the study: An average of roughly 3 ug of DNA was obtained from sorted CD4+ and CD8+ cells. Findings and caveats of the study: The same twenty-nine CD8+ CDR3 sequences occurred in patients and in controls. Statistical testing detected no significant gap in CD8+ Simpson's diversity between patients and controls.

This clonotype was picked up many times. Its antigen is unknown. Germline-derived CDR1 and CDR2 are SGHVS and FQNEAQ. This CDR3 spans 19 amino acids. J lost 2 bases, V lost 3 bases, and 14 bases had no gene match. Both TCR beta VDJ combination and CDR3 sequence profiling were carried out. Genomic DNA was the template for this profiling. From the reads, TCRdb called clonotypes with MiXCR, one entry per CDR3 protein. The table lists 300,000 or so distinct CDR3 sequences, about 56% of them singletons, with roughly 8% in the top ten. Sequenced: sorted CD4+, CD8+, or CD8+CD57+ T cells (not recorded which) from PBMCs. The TCR originated in a human donor with severe aplastic anemia or a healthy control (not recorded which). The J gene is TRBJ2-3, the V gene TRBV7-8; 10 bases fit TRBD1. CDR3 DNA: TGTGCCAGCAGCTTCCTCCTGGGACAGGGGATGGTCTACACAGATACGCAGTATTTT. Translated: CASSFLLGQGMVYTDTQYF.